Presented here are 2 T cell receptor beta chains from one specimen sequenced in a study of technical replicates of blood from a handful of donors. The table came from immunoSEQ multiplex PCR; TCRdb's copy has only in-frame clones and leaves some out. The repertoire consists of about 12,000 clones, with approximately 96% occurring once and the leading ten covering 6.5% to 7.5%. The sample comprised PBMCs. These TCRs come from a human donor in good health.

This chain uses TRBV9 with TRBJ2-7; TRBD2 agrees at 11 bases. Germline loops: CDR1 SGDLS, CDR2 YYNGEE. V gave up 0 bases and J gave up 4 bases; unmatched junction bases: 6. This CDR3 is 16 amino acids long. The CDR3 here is CASSVDKLAGVYEQYF. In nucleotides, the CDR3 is TGTGCCAGCAGCGTAGATAAACTAGCGGGAGTGTACGAGCAGTACTTC.

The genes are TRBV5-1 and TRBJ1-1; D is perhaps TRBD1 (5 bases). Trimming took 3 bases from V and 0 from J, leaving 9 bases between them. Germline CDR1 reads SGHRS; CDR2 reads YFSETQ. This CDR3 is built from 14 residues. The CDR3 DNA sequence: TGCGCCAGCAGCTCCGGACAAATGAACACTGAAGCTTTCTTT. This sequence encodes CASSSGQMNTEAFF.